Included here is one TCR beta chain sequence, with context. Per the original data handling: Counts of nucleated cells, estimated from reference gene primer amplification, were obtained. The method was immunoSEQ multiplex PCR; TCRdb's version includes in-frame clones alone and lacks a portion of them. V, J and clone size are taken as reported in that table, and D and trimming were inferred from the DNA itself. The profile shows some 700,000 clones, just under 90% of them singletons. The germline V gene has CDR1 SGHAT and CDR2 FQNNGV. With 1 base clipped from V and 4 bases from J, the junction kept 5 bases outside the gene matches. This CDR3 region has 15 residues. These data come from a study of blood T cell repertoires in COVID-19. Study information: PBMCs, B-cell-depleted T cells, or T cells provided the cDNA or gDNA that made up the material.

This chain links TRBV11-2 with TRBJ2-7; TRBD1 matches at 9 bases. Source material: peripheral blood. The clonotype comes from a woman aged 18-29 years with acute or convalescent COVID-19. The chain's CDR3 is CASSLVTTGGYEQYF. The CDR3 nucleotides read TGTGCCAGCAGCTTAGTTACGACAGGGGGTTACGAGCAGTACTTC.